The next 15 T cell receptor beta chains were all read from a single sample in a study of somatic mutations in cytotoxic T cells in rheumatoid arthritis (dated by TCRdb to the late 2010s). The method behind the library was the immunoSEQ multiplex PCR assay. Sourced from immuneACCESS, this table was stored by TCRdb with only in-frame sequences that have V and J called. A share of the clones is absent; for the studies checked, an unresolved V gene accounts for under half, and the remainder has no known explanation. This sample holds 20,000 to 25,000 clones; around 83% were observed only once. 15% to 20% of the sample is in the top ten clones. Sequencing was performed on CD8+ T cells sorted from blood. The receptors come from a woman in her fifties or sixties in good health.

This clone has only one observation. The rearrangement joins TRBV5-4 to TRBJ2-7; 7 bases are a match to TRBD2. The CDR3 has 11 amino acids. Germline CDR1 and CDR2: SGHNT and YYREEE (reference sequence). V gave up 5 bases and J gave up 6 bases; unmatched junction bases: 2. CDR3 DNA sequence: TGTGCCAGCAGGGGCGGGGGCGAGCAGTACTTC. Protein product: CASRGGGEQYF.

This clone was recorded only once. CDR3 DNA sequence: TGTGCCAGCAGTGAATCTGGAGGGGGCAGCACCGGGGAGCTGTTTTTT. Protein product: CASSESGGGSTGELFF. V usage is TRBV6-4 and J usage is TRBJ2-2, with D possibly TRBD1 on 7 matching bases. V lost 3 bases and J 4 bases, leaving 15 bases between the germline ends. The CDR3 contains 16 residues. From germline, CDR1 is MRHNA and CDR2 SNTAGT.

J is TRBJ2-5 and V is TRBV11-2, with 13 bases aligning to TRBD2. The germline gives CDR1 SGHAT, CDR2 FQNNGV. The length of the CDR3 is 19 residues. V was pared by 6 bases and J by 5 bases, with 18 bases of the junction left unmatched. CDR3: CASSRAGLAGVNLGETQYF. The CDR3 DNA reads TGTGCCAGCAGTCGAGCCGGACTAGCGGGGGTCAACCTAGGGGAGACCCAGTACTTC.

The V call is TRBV9, the J call TRBJ2-1; no reliable D call. The CDR3 contains 15 residues. Germline V CDR1 and CDR2: SGDLS, YYNGEE. Deletions cut 3 bases from V and 8 bases from J, with 18 bases between. The CDR3 bases are TGTGCCAGCAGCGACCCCTCCACCCATAAGGATGAGCAGTTCTTC. Its translation: CASSDPSTHKDEQFF.

The chain uses TRBV7-2 and TRBJ1-3; TRBD1 matches 10 bases. From germline, CDR1 is SGHTA and CDR2 FQGNSA. This CDR3 region has 17 residues. With 5 bases clipped from V and 0 bases from J, the junction kept 7 bases outside the gene matches. The CDR3 loop reads CASSLGTGAISGNTIYF. The CDR3, as DNA: TGTGCCAGCAGCCTAGGGACAGGGGCCATCTCTGGAAACACCATATATTTT. Together with reference TRBV7-2 and TRBJ1-3, the CDR3 gives the full variable domain: GAGVSQSPSNKVTEKGKDVELRCDPISGHTALYWYRQSLGQGLEFLIYFQGNSAPDKSGLPSDRFSAERTGGSVSTLTIQRTQQEDSAVYLCASSLGTGAISGNTIYFGEGSWLTVV.

This clone was seen only a few times. The genes are TRBV5-4 and TRBJ1-1; no clear D gene. With 4 bases removed from V and 4 bases from J, the gap between germline ends came to 23 bases. CDR3 length: 17 residues. Germline V gene sequence: CDR1 SGHNT, CDR2 YYREEE (reference sequence). This CDR3 is CASSRTGEGLVGTEAFF. DNA for the CDR3: TGTGCCAGCAGCCGGACGGGAGAGGGATTAGTGGGCACTGAAGCTTTCTTT.

J is TRBJ2-1 and V is TRBV5-4; D is perhaps TRBD2 (6 bases). V was trimmed by 5 bases and J by 7 bases, leaving 10 bases between them. Germline CDR1 is SGHNT and CDR2 is YYREEE (reference sequence). The CDR3 consists of 12 residues. CDR3 sequence (DNA): TGTGCCAGCAGTGTAGGGACTAATGAGCAGTTCTTC. It translates to CASSVGTNEQFF.

CDR3 region: CASSDLSNSETEAFF. The CDR3 DNA follows: TGTGCCAGCAGTGACCTCTCCAACAGTGAGACTGAAGCTTTCTTT. The chain joins TRBV25-1 to TRBJ1-1; D remains unclear. The CDR3 spans 15 residues. V dropped 3 bases and J dropped 5 bases, with 16 bases sitting between them. The germline CDR1 and CDR2 sequences are MGHDK and SYGVNS.

The gene calls are TRBV10-3 and TRBJ2-7, with unresolved D. The V end lost 2 bases, the J end lost 3 bases, and 5 bases lay between the germline ends. Germline CDR1 ENHRY, CDR2 SYGVKD. CDR3 length: 12 residues. For the CDR3, the DNA is TGTGCCATCAGTGAGGACTTCTACGAGCAGTACTTC. It translates to CAISEDFYEQYF.

The chain recombines TRBV15 with TRBJ2-6; D gene ambiguous. The length of the CDR3 is 18 residues. Trimming left V 3 bases short and J 0 bases short, with 15 bases between. Looked up from germline, CDR1 is LNHNV and CDR2 is YYDKDF (reference sequence). CDR3: CATSRASEQRSGANVLTF. In DNA, the CDR3 is TGTGCCACCAGCAGGGCCTCCGAACAACGCTCTGGGGCCAACGTCCTGACTTTC.

The rearrangement links TRBV7-8 to TRBJ1-3; 8 bases map to TRBD1. The junction had 6 bases not matched to a gene; V was cut back by 5 bases and J by 0 bases. Germline V gene data show CDR1 as SGHVS and CDR2 as FQNEAQ. This CDR3 comprises 16 residues. The CDR3 bases are TGTGCCAGCAGCCCCGGGACAGGCGTCTCTGGAAACACCATATATTTT. Translated: CASSPGTGVSGNTIYF. Drawing the rest from reference TRBV7-8 and TRBJ1-3, the complete variable domain is GAGVSQSPRYKVAKRGQDVALRCDPISGHVSLFWYQQALGQGPEFLTYFQNEAQLDKSGLPSDRFFAERPEGSVSTLKIQRTQQEDSAVYLCASSPGTGVSGNTIYFGEGSWLTVV.

The rearrangement links TRBV4-1 to TRBJ2-1; the match to TRBD2 covers 16 bases. The ends lost 2 bases at V and 5 bases at J; junction bases unmatched: 9. This CDR3 has 19 residues. Germline assignment: CDR1 MGHRA and CDR2 YSYEKL. The DNA for the CDR3 is TGCGCCAGCAGCCAACCGGGACTAGCGGGGGGGGCCGCCCACAATGAGCAGTTCTTC. Translating it yields CASSQPGLAGGAAHNEQFF.

The chain carries TRBV9 and TRBJ1-4; D possibly corresponds to TRBD1 (6 bases). CDR3 length: 15 amino acids. Germline CDR1 and CDR2: SGDLS and YYNGEE. With 3 bases removed from V and 5 bases from J, the gap between germline ends came to 14 bases. The CDR3 bases are TGTGCCAGCAGCGAGGGACACACACTAAATGAAAAACTGTTTTTT. This encodes CASSEGHTLNEKLFF.

This clone was seen once. The chain is built from TRBV5-5 and TRBJ2-7, with 13 positions matching TRBD2. The junction had 4 bases not matched to a gene; V was cut back by 4 bases and J by 6 bases. This CDR3 comprises 14 residues. Germline V gene data show CDR1 as SGHKS and CDR2 as YYEKEE (reference sequence). The CDR3 reads CASSIGLAGAEQYV. Here the CDR3 DNA reads TGTGCCAGCAGCATCGGACTAGCGGGGGCCGAGCAGTACGTC.

This chain links TRBV7-9 with TRBJ2-5; D perhaps matches TRBD1 (6 bases). This CDR3 has 15 amino acids. Per the germline V gene, CDR1 is SEHNR and CDR2 is FQNEAQ (reference sequence). The V end was cut by 3 bases, the J end by 2 bases, with 13 bases between. Here the CDR3 reads CASSLGTFLQETQYF. The CDR3 region has the DNA TGTGCCAGCAGCTTGGGGACATTCTTACAAGAGACCCAGTACTTC.